The 23 T cell receptor beta chains given below trace back to one sample, sequenced in a study of blood T cell repertoires in COVID-19. Only in-frame clones appear in the TCRdb table, and some are missing; sequencing was by immunoSEQ multiplex PCR. The sample contains approximately 69,000 clones, about four fifths of which appear only once. Sequenced material: peripheral blood. The receptor source for this set is a woman older than 75 with acute or convalescent COVID-19.

The J gene is TRBJ2-1, the V gene TRBV29-1; 11 positions agree with TRBD2. CDR1 and CDR2 (germline): SQVTM, ANQGSEA. The CDR3 runs to 17 residues. The trim removed 1 base at V and 8 bases at J, leaving 13 bases unmatched. The CDR3: CSVEGKGRLAGPDEQFF. CDR3 in DNA: TGCAGCGTTGAAGGAAAGGGACGACTAGCGGGGCCAGATGAGCAGTTCTTC.

This clone has just a few counts. V usage is TRBV30 and J usage is TRBJ1-1; perhaps TRBD1 as D (5 bases). The CDR3 runs 13 residues. Trimming cost V 5 bases and J 0 bases, with 10 bases left between them. The germline gives CDR1 GTSNPN, CDR2 SVGIG (reference sequence). The CDR3 DNA follows: TGTGCCTGGGGAATAGGGGTGAACACTGAAGCTTTCTTT. Protein sequence: CAWGIGVNTEAFF.

Details on this clone: A read error may be the cause here, since a much bigger clone is one base away. In the same sample, other DNA sequences code for this CDR3. The chain couples TRBV7-8 to TRBJ2-2, with 14 bases matching TRBD2. The CDR3 has 15 amino acids. CDR1 is SGHVS and CDR2 is FQNEAQ in the germline V gene. The CDR3 DNA follows: TGTGCCAGCAGACCCGGACTAGCGGGAGGAGGGGAGCTATTTTTT. It yields the protein CASRPGLAGGGELFF.

V usage is TRBV4-1 and J usage is TRBJ2-2; 10 nucleotides line up with TRBD1. Germline V lookup: CDR1 MGHRA, CDR2 YSYEKL. The J segment lost 3 bases and the V segment lost 5 bases, leaving 6 bases of the junction unmatched. The CDR3 sequence is 16 residues long. This chain's CDR3 is CASSFRQGAYTGELFF. DNA of the CDR3: TGCGCCAGCAGCTTCAGACAGGGGGCTTACACCGGGGAGCTGTTTTTT.

The genes are TRBV4-1 and TRBJ2-1; TRBD2 aligns across 8 bases. The CDR3 is 16 amino acids. Germline trimming cut 0 bases from V and 8 bases from J; bases unmatched to any gene: 9. Germline V gives CDR1 MGHRA, CDR2 YSYEKL. CDR3: CASSQEAGVGGDEQFF. Written as DNA, the CDR3 is TGCGCCAGCAGCCAAGAAGCGGGAGTGGGTGGCGATGAGCAGTTCTTC.

The chain is built from TRBV10-1 and TRBJ2-7, with 12 nucleotides matching TRBD2. Losses at the gene ends were 3 bases for V and 5 bases for J; bases not matched to a gene: 5. The germline V gene has CDR1 WNHNN and CDR2 SYGVQD (reference sequence). The CDR3 sequence is 15 residues long. The CDR3 spells CASSEKLAGGHEQYF. CDR3 nucleotide sequence: TGCGCCAGCAGTGAAAAACTAGCGGGAGGTCACGAGCAGTACTTC.

The CDR3 nucleotides read TGTGCCAGCAGCTTGGAGCGGGGGGCGAAAGAGACCCAGTACTTC. Residues: CASSLERGAKETQYF. The gene calls are TRBV5-6 and TRBJ2-5, with 9 bases fitting TRBD2. Germline V gives CDR1 SGHDT, CDR2 YYEEEE. With 0 bases clipped from V and 3 bases from J, the junction kept 3 bases outside the gene matches. The CDR3 spans 15 residues. Together with reference TRBV5-6 and TRBJ2-5, the CDR3 gives the full variable domain: DAGVTQSPTHLIKTRGQQVTLRCSPKSGHDTVSWYQQALGQGPQFIFQYYEEEERQRGNFPDRFSGHQFPNYSSELNVNALLLGDSALYLCASSLERGAKETQYFGPGTRLLVL.

The chain combines TRBV3-1 (or the pseudogene TRBV3-2) with TRBJ2-1; TRBD2 matches at 11 bases. This CDR3 is built from 16 residues. J was trimmed by 7 bases and V by 3 bases; bases with no gene match: 8. Germline CDR1 LGHDT, CDR2 YNNKEL (reference sequence). CDR3 loop: CASSHRSGRAGNEQFF. DNA for the CDR3: TGTGCCAGCAGCCATCGTAGCGGGAGGGCCGGGAATGAGCAGTTCTTC.

V and J are TRBV6-5 and TRBJ1-1, with TRBD1 matching over 7 bases. Germline CDR1 and CDR2: MNHEY and SVGAGI. Losses at the gene ends were 7 bases for V and 1 base for J; bases not matched to a gene: 6. This CDR3 contains 14 residues. As DNA, the CDR3 is TGTGCCAGCAATCCGGGACAGACGAACACTGAAGCTTTCTTT. This gives the protein CASNPGQTNTEAFF.

The chain uses TRBV9 and TRBJ2-1; the match to TRBD2 covers 11 bases. The J segment lost 4 bases and the V segment lost 7 bases, leaving 4 bases of the junction unmatched. Looked up from germline, CDR1 is SGDLS and CDR2 is YYNGEE. This CDR3 is built from 14 residues. This CDR3 reads CASSGLAGYNEQFF. CDR3 bases: TGTGCCAGCTCCGGACTAGCGGGTTACAATGAGCAGTTCTTC.

The rearrangement links TRBV7-2 to TRBJ2-1; D perhaps matches TRBD2 (8 bases). Germline CDR1 and CDR2: SGHTA and FQGNSA. The CDR3 covers 16 residues. V lost 4 bases, J lost 4 bases, and 17 bases lay in between. The CDR3 sequence: CASSSGGAGGYNEQFF. The CDR3 nucleotides read TGTGCCAGCAGCTCAGGGGGGGCGGGAGGATACAATGAGCAGTTCTTC.

In its sample, this clone was seen once. The chain uses TRBV24-1 and TRBJ2-1; maybe TRBD2 (5 bases). Looked up from germline, CDR1 is KGHDR and CDR2 is SFDVKD. The CDR3 covers 17 residues. Deletions cut 3 bases from V and 0 bases from J, with 14 bases between. CDR3 nucleotides: TGTGCCACCAGTGATCCCTCGACAACTAGCTCCTACAATGAGCAGTTCTTC. Translation: CATSDPSTTSSYNEQFF.

The chain employs TRBV7-6 and TRBJ1-3, with 8 bases lining up with TRBD1. The trim removed 4 bases at V and 0 bases at J, leaving 5 bases unmatched. The CDR3 is 16 residues long. Germline V gene lookup returns CDR1 SGHVS and CDR2 FNYEAQ. The CDR3 nucleotides read TGTGCCAGCAGCTCGGCAGGGGGCTTCTCTGGAAACACCATATATTTT. Residues: CASSSAGGFSGNTIYF.

The rearrangement uses TRBV27 and TRBJ2-2; TRBD1 matches at 8 bases. J was trimmed by 3 bases and V by 5 bases; bases with no gene match: 5. CDR3 length equals 15 residues. From germline, CDR1 is MNHEY and CDR2 SMNVEV (reference sequence). CDR3 sequence: CASSRQGSHTGELFF. The CDR3 bases are TGTGCCAGCAGTCGACAGGGGTCCCACACCGGGGAGCTGTTTTTT.

The J gene is TRBJ2-7, the V gene TRBV7-3, with 7 bases identical to TRBD2. The V segment lost 5 bases and the J segment 4 bases; nucleotides outside the gene matches: 5. CDR3 length: 13 residues. The germline CDR1 and CDR2 sequences are SGHTA and FQGTGA. The CDR3 loop reads CASSLAAGYEQYF. CDR3 DNA: TGTGCCAGCAGCCTAGCGGCGGGATACGAGCAGTACTTC.

This clone was seen just once. This chain joins TRBV5-1 and TRBJ1-2, with 9 bases matching TRBD1. The CDR3 has 16 residues. Germline V gene data show CDR1 as SGHRS and CDR2 as YFSETQ. V was clipped by 0 bases and J by 6 bases; unmatched bases: 9. CDR3 nucleotide sequence: TGCGCCAGCAGCTTGGCCCCCACAGGGGGCGCGAATGGCTACACCTTC. Amino acids: CASSLAPTGGANGYTF. Complete variable domain (other parts from reference TRBV5-1 and TRBJ1-2): KAGVTQTPRYLIKTRGQQVTLSCSPISGHRSVSWYQQTPGQGLQFLFEYFSETQRNKGNFPGRFSGRQFSNSRSEMNVSTLELGDSALYLCASSLAPTGGANGYTFGSGTRLTVV.

CDR3 loop: CASSPRGLAGGHNEQFF. The CDR3 DNA reads as TGTGCCAGCAGCCCGAGGGGACTAGCGGGAGGGCACAATGAGCAGTTCTTC. This sequence joins TRBV5-4 and TRBJ2-1, with 16 bases lining up with TRBD2. Germline V lookup: CDR1 SGHNT, CDR2 YYREEE (reference sequence). The CDR3 runs to 17 residues. V dropped 4 bases and J dropped 5; count of bases not matched to a gene: 6.

The chain uses TRBV9 and TRBJ2-2; 9 positions agree with TRBD2. Trimming took 0 bases from V and 4 from J; bases not matched to a gene: 4. CDR3 length: 16 amino acids. The germline CDR1 and CDR2 sequences are SGDLS and YYNGEE. CDR3: CASSVVAGAGTGELFF. The CDR3 region has the DNA TGTGCCAGCAGCGTAGTAGCGGGAGCAGGCACCGGGGAGCTGTTTTTT.

CDR3 in DNA: TGTGCCAGCAAACCACTCTACGGGGACACTGAAGCTTTCTTT. Its translation: CASKPLYGDTEAFF. The J gene is TRBJ1-1, the V gene TRBV25-1; D gene unclear. CDR1 is MGHDK, CDR2 SYGVNS, per germline. This CDR3 contains 14 residues. Trimming took 7 bases from V and 3 from J, leaving 15 bases between them.

CDR3 in amino acids: CASSMGGGGTDTQYF. The CDR3 nucleotides are TGTGCCAGCAGTATGGGCGGGGGGGGCACAGATACGCAGTATTTT. The chain couples TRBV2 to TRBJ2-3, with 9 positions matching TRBD2. J gave up 1 base and V 5 bases, and 4 bases lay outside the gene matches. CDR3 length: 15 amino acids. CDR1 and CDR2 (germline): SNHLY, FYNNEI.

The rearrangement uses TRBV19 and TRBJ1-5; 9 positions match TRBD1. Germline V gene data show CDR1 as LNHDA and CDR2 as SQIVND (reference sequence). Losses at the gene ends were 7 bases for V and 7 bases for J; bases not matched to a gene: 8. The CDR3 covers 14 residues. CDR3: CASTTTGGRQPQHF. The CDR3 nucleotides are TGTGCCAGTACCACCACAGGGGGCAGGCAGCCCCAGCATTTT.

This rearrangement joins TRBV24-1 to TRBJ2-3; 14 bases agree with TRBD2. With V trimmed by 5 bases and J by 3 bases, 9 bases remained unmatched. The CDR3 length is 18 residues. Germline CDR1 KGHDR, CDR2 SFDVKD. For the CDR3, the DNA is TGTGCCACCAGTGGGATCGGGACTAGCGGGAGTCGAACAGATACGCAGTATTTT. The encoded protein is CATSGIGTSGSRTDTQYF.

The V call is TRBV5-1, the J call TRBJ2-5; 7 nucleotides align to TRBD2. Per germline, CDR1 SGHRS and CDR2 YFSETQ. Trimming at V came to 0 bases and at J to 10 bases, leaving 9 bases not matched to a gene. The CDR3 loop spans 14 amino acids. For the CDR3, the DNA is TGCGCCAGCAGCTTGGAAGGACTAGTAGGAGTCCAGTACTTC. Protein product: CASSLEGLVGVQYF. Looking up the rest from reference TRBV5-1 and TRBJ2-5 gives the full variable domain: KAGVTQTPRYLIKTRGQQVTLSCSPISGHRSVSWYQQTPGQGLQFLFEYFSETQRNKGNFPGRFSGRQFSNSRSEMNVSTLELGDSALYLCASSLEGLVGVQYFGPGTRLLVL.